The TCR beta chain described here comes from a study of cytomegalovirus exposure and HLA in healthy donors (dated by TCRdb to about 2017). Notes on the research overall: According to an earlier analysis of 450 to 650 of the donors, some 170 million T cells yielded approximately 120 million unique TCR beta sequences and 276 Gb of sequence data. Every discovery cohort repertoire had been produced on one sequencing platform. Five DR-DQ haplotypes were handled as single units for association and clustering because linkage in the cohort was strong. Class I and class II HLA loci were covered by the typing at four-digit resolution. An earlier analysis of several hundred of the donors used high-throughput TCR beta sequencing to judge whether each TCR beta V gene segment behaved as functional or pseudogenic. Donor age, sex, ethnicity and CMV serostatus were collected together with the repertoire data. Using immunosequencing, the study profiled T cell repertoires from around 670 subjects and related those repertoires to cytomegalovirus serostatus. A later analysis re-examined previously published TCR beta repertoires from 500 to 700 donors and added high-resolution HLA genotyping to investigate patterns of TCR occurrence. The genetic ancestry cluster associated with self-reported Caucasian donors included over 80% of the roughly 360 genotyped donors. In addition to the first cohort of 650 to 750 subjects, a separate validation cohort of over 90 different subjects was used. Typing coverage differed by locus: A, B, C, DRB1 and DQB1 were typed in roughly 620-640 donors, DQA1 in approximately 520, DPA1 in nearly 610, and DPB1 in just under 480. The study aimed to test whether signatures of past pathogen exposure could be identified by cataloging public T cell receptors. About 280 gigabases of sequencing data and approximately 91 million unique TCR sequences made up an early release that covered fewer than 650 HLA-typed donors. Across 300 to 400 genotyped donors of the cohort, an average of roughly 250,000 unique TCR beta nucleotide sequences per donor were sequenced, and roughly 20% of those sequences were non-productive. High-throughput TCR immunosequencing, statistical association of individual TCRs with disease status, and machine learning were combined to predict cytomegalovirus infection status. Genome-wide SNP genotypes for about 65% of the 666 donors were used in a later genetic analysis, which treated that subset as a discovery cohort. Rather than using new phenotypic data, the later analysis identified candidate immune exposures from TCR beta sequences and from how often those sequences occurred across donors. What the work shows at the level of the full study, not this receptor alone: Linkage disequilibrium might explain the correlated functional status among segregating V segments, but an unknown experimental factor could not be ruled out. A cluster of highly shared sequence variants was judged likely to represent a technical artifact of the sequencing pipeline. Because counts were too low, seventeen rarely observed V segments, including chromosome 9 orphons, were excluded from the earlier analysis of several hundred of the donors. In a later analysis, HLA-associated TCR beta chains were found to be more clonally expanded and to have lower generation probabilities than equally common non-associated chains. In a later analysis, several top co-occurrence clusters were reported to appear linked to parvovirus B19, influenza, CMV and Epstein-Barr virus. In a later analysis, the rate of TCR association differed among HLA loci, with DRB1 alleles having the most associated TCRs and HLA-C alleles having the fewest. A later genetic analysis associated a missense DCLRE1C variant with V-gene and J-gene trimming of TCR beta chains, and an independent cohort replicated the association. Most TCR sequences were seen in very few donors, while some public TCRs were found in many individuals. In vitro tests confirmed that a few of the cytomegalovirus-associated TCR beta chains recognize cytomegalovirus antigens. This cohort had only TCR beta chains sequenced, and the lack of alpha or paired-chain data limited which features could be detected. Specific HLA alleles were associated with roughly 16,000 TCR beta sequences at a false discovery rate of 0.05 in a later analysis. Cytomegalovirus status was reported to be diagnosed by the classifier with high specificity and sensitivity in both the original and validation cohorts. The study gave a list of some 150 TCR beta chains associated with cytomegalovirus. Roughly uniform sequencing depth across donors was assumed in presence/absence analyses, although this assumption may not hold. Broadly in line with IMGT annotations, most TCR beta V segments showed up in productive rearrangements about 87% or about 30% of the time in an earlier analysis of 587 of the donors. When HLA alleles, especially DR and DQ, strongly co-occurred, TCR associations were difficult to assign to individual alleles. Because some donors lacked HLA typing at each locus, the association tests relied only on the typed subset. The only immune exposure information available for the cohort was CMV serostatus. The authors suggested that the approach could potentially be extended to other disease states and immunological phenotypes. Some IMGT-functional V segments, including TRBV6-2 and TRBV6-3, could not be told apart with the 87-base-pair reads, so those segments were excluded. In a later genetic analysis, fewer N-insertions in productive TCRs were reported among donors in an Asian-associated ancestry cluster than the roughly 710-donor mean. A further reported finding was that TCR beta sequences accurately predicted the HLA-A and HLA-B alleles for most subjects in the first cohort. In a later analysis, most CMV-associated TCR beta chains were found to appear HLA-restricted, with HLA associations seemingly driven largely by CMV exposure.

The junction carries 15 bases between V and J, which are trimmed by 0 bases and 0 bases respectively. The germline V gene sets CDR1 to SGHRS and CDR2 to YFSETQ. The CDR3 numbers 18 residues from cysteine through phenylalanine. Of the read, only the CDR3 DNA is kept; its 54 bases are in frame from base 1. In regard to this clone: Its antigen has not been determined. The sample holds no much larger clone one base away, and base qualities are not on file.

Libraries were built with the immunoSEQ multiplex PCR assay. For the multiplex PCR, a mixture combining 60 forward primers for TCR Vbeta segments and 13 reverse primers for TCR Jbeta segments was used. A multiplex PCR assay on genomic DNA amplified the CDR3 region of rearranged TCR beta genes. The amplified TCR beta libraries were sequenced on the Illumina HiSeq System as 87-base-pair reads. In the source study's methods: A later analysis tallied tens of millions of unique TCR beta chains across the 666 repertoires, and approximately 12 million of those chains were shared by two or more donors. Raw reads were error-corrected and collapsed into unique sequences with a nearest-neighbor algorithm that merged closely related sequences to remove PCR and sequencing errors. Alignment of CDR3 sequences to IMGT reference sequences was used to assign V, D and J gene segments. For a sequence to be retained, at least a six-nucleotide match to both a V gene segment and a J gene segment was required. Rearrangements were called productive when the CDR3 lacked stop codons and stayed in frame with V and J; all others were non-productive. CDR3 was defined by IMGT convention, running from the second conserved V-encoded cysteine to the conserved J-encoded phenylalanine. The earlier analysis of 550 to 650 of the donors excluded any sequence lacking an unambiguous match to a single V gene segment. An earlier analysis of 587 of the donors classified V segments as functional when productive rearrangements were above 56.7% and as segregating when the standard deviation between donors was above 5%. A statistical classification framework was built for diagnosing cytomegalovirus status from the catalog of TCR beta chain sequences. A later analysis assigned V and J genes by comparing TCR nucleotide sequences with IMGT/GENE-DB human TR gene sequences. Using the TCRdist pipeline, a later analysis assigned CDR3 sequences along with most-parsimonious VDJ recombination scenarios. In a later analysis, every TCR beta chain was defined by the combination of its CDR3 amino acid sequence and its V-gene family, and reads without a unique V-gene family were dropped. As a way to deal with suspected cross-contamination and a sequencing artifact, a later analysis dropped 640 or so nucleotide sequences that were highly shared and had low generation probability. In a later analysis, a clonal expansion index was calculated for each public chain from normalized within-repertoire ranks of inferred template counts. In a later analysis, generation probabilities were computed with a VDJ recombination model fitted to out-of-frame rearrangements, and the resulting probabilities were checked against IGoR. In a later analysis, hypergeometric tests were used to score TCR-TCR, TCR-HLA and TCR-CMV co-occurrence, with a repertoire-size bias correction applied to TCR pairs. To estimate false discovery rates, a later analysis permuted the HLA or CMV assignments 20 times. A later analysis grouped co-occurring TCRs with DBSCAN, adding TCRdist sequence similarity when clustering within HLA-allele-positive subsets. Repertoires with fewer than 30,000 or more than 120,000 public chains, plus five repertoires with anomalous nucleotide sharing, were excluded from co-occurrence clustering. TCRdb took over this immuneACCESS table, retaining in-frame rearrangements with V and J assigned. Such tables are incomplete; in checked studies, under half of the missing clones stem from an unresolved V gene, and the remainder is unexplained. That table supplies the V and J calls and clone size; D and trimming were determined from the DNA. Counted in this sample were about 160,000 clones; roughly 78% of them appeared once. Together, the top ten hold around 6.9% of the sample.

The cohort comprised some 730 healthy bone marrow donors. All cohort members were sampled while nominally healthy, although unrecorded immune exposures were likely present. The donor was CMV seropositive and belonged to the group of 250 to 300 seropositive cohort members. Each donor provided a peripheral blood sample, and peripheral blood mononuclear cells were used for TCR beta sequencing. The Qiagen DNeasy Blood Extraction Kit was used to extract genomic DNA from the blood cell samples. Sequencing was done on a sample of PBMCs. The TCR sequence derives from a man in his forties or fifties in good health and CMV-seropositive. The chain is made from TRBV5-1 and TRBJ2-2; the best D guess is TRBD2, with 6 bases matching. The DNA is as follows: TGCGCCAGCAGCTTGGAAGGGCGGGGCTTCGCGAACACCGGGGAGCTGTTTTTT. Its coded protein is CASSLEGRGFANTGELFF.